This record looks at one T cell receptor (beta chain) sequence and its context. This entry comes from a study of control samples from healthy donors and cancer patients. The germline CDR1 and CDR2 sequences are MNHEY and SVGEGT. The V end lost 5 bases, the J end lost 0 bases, and 20 bases lay between the germline ends. This CDR3 contains 17 residues. Sequencing was performed with immunoSEQ multiplex PCR; in TCRdb, only in-frame clones are kept and a portion is missing. The profile shows some 82,000 clones, more than 70% of them singletons. The clonotype comes from a middle-aged man in good health. Sequencing was performed on blood. The chain is built from TRBV6-2 or TRBV6-3 and TRBJ2-7; unclear D gene. The CDR3 loop reads CASSPIPIGLTSYEQYV. The CDR3 DNA reads as TGTGCCAGCAGTCCCATCCCTATCGGATTAACCTCCTACGAGCAGTACGTC.